The 8 T cell receptor beta chains given below trace back to one sample, sequenced in a study of blood T cells in healthy people across ages. A second PCR, run for about 6 to 11 cycles, used a sample-barcoded 5' primer plus a J-beta primer mix. Each CDR3 protein is one row after TCRdb ran MiXCR on the 5' RACE reads. The sample lists roughly 1,500,000 distinct CDR3 sequences, approximately 38% occurring once. The material sequenced was blood. The receptors derive from a woman in her late teens or twenties in good health.

The V and J genes are TRBV20-1 and TRBJ1-1; TRBD1 is a possible D gene (6 bases). This CDR3 contains 16 residues. CDR1 and CDR2 (germline): DFQATT, SNEGSKA (reference sequence). The ends were cut back, 2 bases at V and 2 bases at J, with 18 bases in the middle. DNA for the CDR3: TGCAGTGCTAGATTGAGTGGGGCAGGGGAAAACACTGAAGCTTTCTTT. Protein sequence: CSARLSGAGENTEAFF.

The CDR3 sequence: CASSLAIAGGTEKQYF. For the CDR3, the DNA is TGTGCCAGCAGCTTAGCGATCGCAGGGGGCACGGAGAAGCAGTATTTT. The genes are TRBV7-9 and TRBJ2-3; 8 bases are shared with TRBD1. After removal of 0 bases from V and 11 bases from J, the junction contained 13 bases not matched to a gene. CDR1 is SEHNR, CDR2 FQNEAQ, per germline (reference sequence). The CDR3 runs to 16 residues.

This clonotype has a handful of counts. This chain uses TRBV29-1 with TRBJ2-7, with D perhaps TRBD1 or TRBD2 (6 bases each). The CDR3 is made up of 17 amino acids. Germline V gene lookup returns CDR1 SQVTM and CDR2 ANQGSEA. Trimming stripped 7 bases from V and 7 bases from J, with 32 bases between. The CDR3 region is CSAGWAPFSGGGGEQYF. The CDR3 DNA follows: TGCAGCGCTGGCTGGGCCCCGTTTAGCGGTGGAGGGGGTGAGCAGTACTTC.

The chain links TRBV11-1 to TRBJ2-1, with 9 bases fitting TRBD2. Germline CDR1 is SGHAT and CDR2 is FQDESV (reference sequence). J lost 2 bases, V lost 2 bases, and 7 bases had no gene match. The CDR3 has 17 amino acids. Here the CDR3 DNA reads TGTGCCAGCAGCTTAACCGCGGGAGGGCCCACCTACAATGAGCAGTTCTTC. This gives the protein CASSLTAGGPTYNEQFF. The full variable domain, its missing parts supplied by reference TRBV11-1 and TRBJ2-1, is EAEVAQSPRYKITEKSQAVAFWCDPISGHATLYWYRQILGQGPELLVQFQDESVVDDSQLPKDRFSAERLKGVDSTLKIQPAELGDSAMYLCASSLTAGGPTYNEQFFGPGTRLTVL.

The rearrangement uses TRBV20-1 and TRBJ2-1; 7 nucleotides match TRBD2. Germline V gives CDR1 DFQATT, CDR2 SNEGSKA (reference sequence). The trim removed 7 bases at V and 6 bases at J, leaving 3 bases unmatched. The CDR3 contains 11 residues. The CDR3 coding sequence is TGCAGTGGCTCGGGAGGCAATGAGCAGTTCTTC. This sequence encodes CSGSGGNEQFF.

Here the CDR3 reads CASSGSWRNTQYF. Written as DNA, the CDR3 is TGTGCCAGCAGTGGGAGTTGGCGGAATACGCAGTATTTT. V usage is TRBV12-3 or TRBV12-4 and J usage is TRBJ2-3, with TRBD2 as a possible D gene (5 bases). V was trimmed by 5 bases and J by 7 bases, leaving 13 bases between them. CDR3 size: 13 residues.

V usage is TRBV25-1 and J usage is TRBJ1-2; TRBD1 matches at 9 bases. Germline V gene sequence: CDR1 MGHDK, CDR2 SYGVNS. CDR3 length equals 15 residues. V shed 8 bases and J 8 bases; nucleotides not matched to a gene: 15. This chain's CDR3 is CASCGTGQGCGGYTF. In DNA form, the CDR3 reads TGTGCCAGCTGCGGGACAGGGCAAGGGTGTGGCGGCTACACCTTC.

This clonotype was detected many times. The chain combines TRBV5-1 with TRBJ2-7; D remains ambiguous. Trimming left V 0 bases short and J 6 bases short, with 10 bases between. This CDR3 has 13 residues. Germline CDR1 reads SGHRS; CDR2 reads YFSETQ. For the CDR3, the DNA is TGCGCCAGCAGCTTGGAAGGACCTGGCGAGCAGTACTTC. Residues: CASSLEGPGEQYF.